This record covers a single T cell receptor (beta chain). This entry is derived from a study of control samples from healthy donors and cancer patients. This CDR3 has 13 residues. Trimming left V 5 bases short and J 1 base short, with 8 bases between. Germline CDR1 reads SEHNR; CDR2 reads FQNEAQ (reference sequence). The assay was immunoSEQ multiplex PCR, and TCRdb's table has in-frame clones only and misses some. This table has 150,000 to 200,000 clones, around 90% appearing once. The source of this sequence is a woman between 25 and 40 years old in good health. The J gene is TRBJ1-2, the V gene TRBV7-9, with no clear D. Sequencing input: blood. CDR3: CASSPDGNYGYTF. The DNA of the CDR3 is TGTGCCAGCAGCCCTGACGGTAACTATGGCTACACCTTC.